This TCR beta chain was recorded in a study of shared clonotypes between healthy human individuals. Here immunoSEQ multiplex PCR was the method, and the copy in TCRdb shows in-frame clones only, minus some. This table has hundreds of thousands of clones, roughly 79% appearing once. CDR1 SGHNT and CDR2 YYREEE come from the germline V gene (reference sequence). The CDR3 spans 13 residues. V lost 4 bases and J lost 3, with 11 bases in between. V gene TRBV5-4 combines with J gene TRBJ2-7; no clear D. Sequenced material: PBMCs. The TCR originated in a middle-aged woman in good health. Some clones in this sample may be carry-over from other donors' samples. The CDR3 nucleotides read TGTGCCAGCAGCCAAGACACCCACTACGAGCAGTACTTC. It yields the protein CASSQDTHYEQYF.